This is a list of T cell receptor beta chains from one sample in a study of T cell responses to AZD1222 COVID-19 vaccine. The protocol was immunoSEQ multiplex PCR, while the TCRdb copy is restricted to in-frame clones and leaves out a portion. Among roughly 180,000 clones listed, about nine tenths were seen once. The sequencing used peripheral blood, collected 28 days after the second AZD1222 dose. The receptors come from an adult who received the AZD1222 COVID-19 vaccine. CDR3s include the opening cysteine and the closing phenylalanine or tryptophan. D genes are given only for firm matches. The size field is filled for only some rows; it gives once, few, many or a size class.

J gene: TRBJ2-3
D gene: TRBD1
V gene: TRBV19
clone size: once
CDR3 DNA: TGTGCCAGTAAGGACAGGGCAGCAGATACGCAGTATTTT
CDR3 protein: CASKDRAADTQYF

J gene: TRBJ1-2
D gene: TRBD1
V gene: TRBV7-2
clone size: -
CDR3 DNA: TGTGCCAGCAGCCCGGGACAGGGGCGGGCTGGTGGCTACACCTTC
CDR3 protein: CASSPGQGRAGGYTF

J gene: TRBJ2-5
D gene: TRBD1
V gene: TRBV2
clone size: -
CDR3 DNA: TGTGCCAGCGGGGGACAGGGGGCGACGGAGACCCAGTACTTC
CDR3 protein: CASGGQGATETQYF

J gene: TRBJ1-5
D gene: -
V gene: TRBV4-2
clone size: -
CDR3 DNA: TGTGCCAGCAGCCAAGATTCGGACAGAGATCAGCCCCAGCATTTT
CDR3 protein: CASSQDSDRDQPQHF

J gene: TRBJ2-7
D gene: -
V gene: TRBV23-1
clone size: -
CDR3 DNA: TGCGCCAGCATATGGGATCAGGGGACCTACGAGCAGTACTTC
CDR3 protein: CASIWDQGTYEQYF

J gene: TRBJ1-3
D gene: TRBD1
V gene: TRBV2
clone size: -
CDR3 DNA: TGTGCCAGCAGTGTAGGACAGGTGTTAGGAAACACCATATATTTT
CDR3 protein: CASSVGQVLGNTIYF

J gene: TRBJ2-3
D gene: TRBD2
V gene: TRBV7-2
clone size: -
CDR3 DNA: TGTGCCAGCAGTTTAGCGGGGGGCCGCACAGATACGCAGTATTTT
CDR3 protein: CASSLAGGRTDTQYF

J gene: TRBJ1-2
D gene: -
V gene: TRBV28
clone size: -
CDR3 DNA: TGTGCCAGCCTCCGGGACACCCGGCCCGGCTACACCTTC
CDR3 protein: CASLRDTRPGYTF

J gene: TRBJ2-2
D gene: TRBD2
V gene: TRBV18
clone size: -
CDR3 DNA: TGTGCCAGCTCACCACTAGCGGGGACCGGGGAGCTGTTTTTT
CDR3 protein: CASSPLAGTGELFF

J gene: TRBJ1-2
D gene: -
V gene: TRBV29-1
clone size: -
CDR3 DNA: TGCAGCGTTGTGGGGGGGCCCTATGGCTACACCTTC
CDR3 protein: CSVVGGPYGYTF

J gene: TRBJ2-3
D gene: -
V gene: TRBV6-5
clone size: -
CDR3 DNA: TGTGCCAGCAGGGGCGGGCTTAGCACAGATACGCAGTATTTT
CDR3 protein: CASRGGLSTDTQYF

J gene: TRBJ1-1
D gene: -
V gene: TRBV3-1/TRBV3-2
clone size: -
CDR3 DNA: TGTGCCAGCAGCCATTTGGGGCAGGGGGAAGCTTTCTTT
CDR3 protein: CASSHLGQGEAFF

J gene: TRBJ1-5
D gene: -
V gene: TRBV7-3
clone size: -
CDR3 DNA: TGTGCCAGCAGCTCCCCCGGACAGCCCCAGCATTTT
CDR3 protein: CASSSPGQPQHF

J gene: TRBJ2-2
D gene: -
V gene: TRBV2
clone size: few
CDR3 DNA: TGTGCCAGCAGTGAAACCAAGAACACCGGGGAGCTGTTTTTT
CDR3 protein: CASSETKNTGELFF

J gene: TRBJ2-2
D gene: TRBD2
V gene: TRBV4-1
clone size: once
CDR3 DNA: TGCGCCAGCAGCCAGGGGGGACTAGCGGGAGTCGGGACCGGGGAGCTGTTTTTT
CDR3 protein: CASSQGGLAGVGTGELFF

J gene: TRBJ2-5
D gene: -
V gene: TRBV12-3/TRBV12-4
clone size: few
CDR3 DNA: TGTGCCAGCAGTTTAACAGTTAGAGAGACCCAGTACTTC
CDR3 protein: CASSLTVRETQYF

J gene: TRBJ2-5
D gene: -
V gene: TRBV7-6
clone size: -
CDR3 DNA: TGTGCCAGCAGCTTCGGATCCGGGACCAACCAAGAGACCCAGTACTTC
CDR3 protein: CASSFGSGTNQETQYF

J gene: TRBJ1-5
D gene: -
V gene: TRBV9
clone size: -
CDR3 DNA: TGTGCCAGCAGCCCACAGGGTTTCAGCAATCAGCCCCAGCATTTT
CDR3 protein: CASSPQGFSNQPQHF

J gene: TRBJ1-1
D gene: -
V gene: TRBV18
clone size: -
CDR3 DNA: TGTGCCAGCTCGGGGCAGGGGAACACTGAAGCTTTCTTT
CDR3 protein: CASSGQGNTEAFF

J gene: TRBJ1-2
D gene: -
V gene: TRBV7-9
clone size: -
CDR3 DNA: TGTGCCAGCAGCTGGCAGGGATACGACTATGGCTACACCTTC
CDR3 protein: CASSWQGYDYGYTF

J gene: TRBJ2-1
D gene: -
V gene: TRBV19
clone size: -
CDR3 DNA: TGTGCCAGTAGTATAGTGGGATTCGGATCCTACAATGAGCAGTTCTTC
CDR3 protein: CASSIVGFGSYNEQFF

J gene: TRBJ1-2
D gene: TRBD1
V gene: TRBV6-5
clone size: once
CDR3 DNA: TGTGCCAGCAGCCCGGGACAGGGGTTTAGAGGCTACACCTTC
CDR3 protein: CASSPGQGFRGYTF

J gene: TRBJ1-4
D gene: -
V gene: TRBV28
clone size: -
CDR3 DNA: TGTGCCAGCAACGGCGGTGGGGGTAATGAAAAACTGTTTTTT
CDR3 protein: CASNGGGGNEKLFF

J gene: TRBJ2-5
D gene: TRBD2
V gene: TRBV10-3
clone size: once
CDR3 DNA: TGTGCCATCAGTGCCCCTCAAGCGGGAAACGAGACCCAGTACTTC
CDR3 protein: CAISAPQAGNETQYF

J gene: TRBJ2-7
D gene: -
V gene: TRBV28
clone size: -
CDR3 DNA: TGTGCCAGCAGTTTATATCGATGGGGCCGCCAGGGAGAGCAGTACTTC
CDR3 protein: CASSLYRWGRQGEQYF

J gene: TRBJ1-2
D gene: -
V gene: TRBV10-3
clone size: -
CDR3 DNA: TGTGCCATCAGTGGGGGGGGCTATGGCTACACCTTC
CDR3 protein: CAISGGGYGYTF

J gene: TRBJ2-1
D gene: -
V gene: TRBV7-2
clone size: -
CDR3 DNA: TGTGCCAGCAGCCCAGGTCGAGGTGAGCAGTTCTTC
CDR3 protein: CASSPGRGEQFF

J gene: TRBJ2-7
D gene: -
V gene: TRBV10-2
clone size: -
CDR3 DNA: TGCGCCAGCAGAGACCTAGCCGGGCGTGAGGAGCAGTACTTC
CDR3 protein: CASRDLAGREEQYF

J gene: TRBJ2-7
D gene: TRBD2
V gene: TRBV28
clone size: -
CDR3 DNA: TGTGCCAGCAGTTTATTCGGGGGGACCTACGAGCAGTACTTC
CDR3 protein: CASSLFGGTYEQYF

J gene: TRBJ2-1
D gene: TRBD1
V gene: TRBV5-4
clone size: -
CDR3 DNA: TGTGCCAGCAGCTTGGACAGGGGGAACAATGAGCAGTTCTTC
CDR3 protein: CASSLDRGNNEQFF

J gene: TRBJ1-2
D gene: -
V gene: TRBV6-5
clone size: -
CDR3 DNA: TGTGCCAGCAGTTACTCGGGAACCGACGGCTACACCTTC
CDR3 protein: CASSYSGTDGYTF

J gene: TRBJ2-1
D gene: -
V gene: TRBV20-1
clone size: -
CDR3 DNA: TGCAGTGCTAGGCTAGATGAGCAGTTCTTC
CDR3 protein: CSARLDEQFF

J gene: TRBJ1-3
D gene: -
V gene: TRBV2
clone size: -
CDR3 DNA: TGTGCCAGCAGTGTTGGGGCGGGCGGAGGAAACACCATATATTTT
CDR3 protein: CASSVGAGGGNTIYF

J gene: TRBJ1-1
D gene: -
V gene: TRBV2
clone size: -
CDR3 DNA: TGTGCCAGCAGTGGTAGGGCCGAAGCTTTCTTT
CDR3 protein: CASSGRAEAFF

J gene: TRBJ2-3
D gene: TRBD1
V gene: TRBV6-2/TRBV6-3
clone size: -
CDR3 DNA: TGTGCCAGCAGTTACGAAACAGGGGGTGGAACGGTAACAGATACGCAGTATTTT
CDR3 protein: CASSYETGGGTVTDTQYF

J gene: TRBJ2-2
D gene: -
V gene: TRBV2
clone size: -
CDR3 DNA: TGTGCCAGCAGTGAGCAGGATAACACCGGGGAGCTGTTTTTT
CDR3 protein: CASSEQDNTGELFF

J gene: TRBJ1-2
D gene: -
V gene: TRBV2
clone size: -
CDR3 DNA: TGTGCCAGCAGGGCAGACATGGTCGGGAGAGGCTACACCTTC
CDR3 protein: CASRADMVGRGYTF

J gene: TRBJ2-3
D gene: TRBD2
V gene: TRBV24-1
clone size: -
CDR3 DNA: TGTGCCACCGATGGGACTAGCGGGACCCCAGATACGCAGTATTTT
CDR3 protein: CATDGTSGTPDTQYF

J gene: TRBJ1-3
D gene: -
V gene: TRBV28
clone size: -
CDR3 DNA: TGTGCCAGCAAGGTGCTCTCTGGAAACACCATATATTTT
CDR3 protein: CASKVLSGNTIYF

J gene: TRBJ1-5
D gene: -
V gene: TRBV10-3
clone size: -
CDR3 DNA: TGTGCCATCAGTGATTCAGGGAGCGGCCAGCCCCAGCATTTT
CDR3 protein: CAISDSGSGQPQHF

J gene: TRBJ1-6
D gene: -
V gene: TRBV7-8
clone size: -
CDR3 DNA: TGTGCCAGCAGCTTAGGGACAGCCGATAATTCACCCCTCCACTTT
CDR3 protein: CASSLGTADNSPLHF

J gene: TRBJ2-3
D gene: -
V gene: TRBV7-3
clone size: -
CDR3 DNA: TGTGCCAGCAGCTTATTCGCGGGGAGCACAGATACGCAGTATTTT
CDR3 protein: CASSLFAGSTDTQYF

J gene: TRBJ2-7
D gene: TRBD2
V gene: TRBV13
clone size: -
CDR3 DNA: TGTGCCAGCAGCGGGGGACGGGGGGGCTACGAGCAGTACTTC
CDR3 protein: CASSGGRGGYEQYF